This T cell receptor beta chain was obtained from a study of cytomegalovirus exposure and HLA in healthy donors. As concerns this clone: The antigen is undetermined.

The PCR used 60 Vbeta and 13 Jbeta primers. Clones were read by immunoSEQ multiplex PCR, and TCRdb kept only the in-frame ones, dropping some. This sample contains 150,000 to 200,000 clones. Overall study results and limits: Fewer N-insertions (relative to the roughly 670-donor mean) were reportedly seen in an Asian-associated ancestry cluster in a later analysis. Prior analysis indicated that the majority of TCR beta V segments exhibited productivity approximately 87% or approximately 30% of the time. Overall, under 200 TCR beta chains were annotated as cytomegalovirus-associated.

The source of this sequence is a man in his thirties or forties in good health and CMV-seronegative. Sequenced: PBMCs.

CDR3 protein: CASSPSPLATGELFF. The CDR3, as DNA: TGTGCCAGCAGCCCTTCCCCCCTGGCCACCGGGGAGCTGTTTTTT. The chain is built from TRBV11-2 and TRBJ2-2; D call uncertain. Germline lookup yields CDR1 SGHAT and CDR2 FQNNGV. The CDR3 spans 15 residues. V shed 5 bases and J shed 4 bases, with 14 bases lying between them.